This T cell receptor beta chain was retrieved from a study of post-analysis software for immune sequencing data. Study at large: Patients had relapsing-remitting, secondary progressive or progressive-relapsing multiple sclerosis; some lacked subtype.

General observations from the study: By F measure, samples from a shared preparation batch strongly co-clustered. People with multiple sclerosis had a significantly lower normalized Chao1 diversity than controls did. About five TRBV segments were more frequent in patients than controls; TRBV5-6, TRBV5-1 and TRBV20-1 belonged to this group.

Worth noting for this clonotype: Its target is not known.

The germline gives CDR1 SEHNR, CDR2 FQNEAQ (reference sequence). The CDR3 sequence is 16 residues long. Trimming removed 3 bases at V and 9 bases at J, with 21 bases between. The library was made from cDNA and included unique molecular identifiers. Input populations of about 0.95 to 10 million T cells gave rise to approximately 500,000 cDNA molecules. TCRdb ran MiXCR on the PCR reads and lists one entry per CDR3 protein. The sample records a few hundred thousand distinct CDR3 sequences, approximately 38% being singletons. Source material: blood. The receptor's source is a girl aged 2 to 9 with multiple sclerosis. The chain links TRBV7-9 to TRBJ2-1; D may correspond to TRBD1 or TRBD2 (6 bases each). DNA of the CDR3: TGTGCCAGCAGCTTTACGGGGGCTACCCTCTCTGCTGAGCAGTTCTTC. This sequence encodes CASSFTGATLSAEQFF.